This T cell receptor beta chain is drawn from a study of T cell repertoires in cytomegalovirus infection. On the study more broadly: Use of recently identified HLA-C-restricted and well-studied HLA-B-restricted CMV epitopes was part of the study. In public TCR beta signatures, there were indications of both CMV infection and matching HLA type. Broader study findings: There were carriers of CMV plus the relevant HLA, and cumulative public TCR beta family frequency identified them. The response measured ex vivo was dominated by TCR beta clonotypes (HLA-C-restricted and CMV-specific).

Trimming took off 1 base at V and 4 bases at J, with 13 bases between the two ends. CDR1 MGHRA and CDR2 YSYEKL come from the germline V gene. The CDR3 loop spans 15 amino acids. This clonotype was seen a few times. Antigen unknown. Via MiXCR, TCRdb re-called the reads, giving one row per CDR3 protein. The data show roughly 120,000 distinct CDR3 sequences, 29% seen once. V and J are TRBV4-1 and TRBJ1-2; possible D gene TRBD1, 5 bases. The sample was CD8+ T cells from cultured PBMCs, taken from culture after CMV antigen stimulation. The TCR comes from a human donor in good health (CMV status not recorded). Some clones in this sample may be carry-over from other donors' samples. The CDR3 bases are TGCGCCAGCAGCCAAGCGGACGGGGCCCCCTATGGCTACACCTTC. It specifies CASSQADGAPYGYTF.